The 20 T cell receptor beta chains below all came from one sample that was sequenced in a study of shared clonotypes between healthy human individuals. Clones were sequenced by immunoSEQ multiplex PCR, and TCRdb holds only the in-frame ones, with some missing. The sample includes around 1.9 million clones, 85% to 95% seen only once; the top ten take under 2%. CD8 cells classed as naive were CD45RO-negative and positively selected for CCR7, excluding terminally differentiated effector memory CD45RA+ cells. The sequencing sample was made of naive CD8+ T cells from PBMCs. These TCRs come from a man between 18 and 35 years old in good health. Some clones in this sample may be carry-over from other donors' samples.

This sequence joins TRBV2 and TRBJ1-5; D gene uncertain. Trimming pared 3 bases from V and 5 bases from J, leaving 14 bases between. The CDR3 consists of 15 residues. The germline CDR1 and CDR2 sequences are SNHLY and FYNNEI. The CDR3 reads CASSEAPWGDQPQHF. The CDR3 bases are TGTGCCAGCAGTGAGGCACCCTGGGGAGATCAGCCCCAGCATTTT. Full variable domain (remainder filled in from reference TRBV2 and TRBJ1-5): EPEVTQTPSHQVTQMGQEVILRCVPISNHLYFYWYRQILGQKVEFLVSFYNNEISEKSEIFDDQFSVERPDGSNFTLKIRSTKLEDSAMYFCASSEAPWGDQPQHFGDGTRLSIL.

The rearrangement links TRBV2 to TRBJ2-7; TRBD1 matches at 11 bases. CDR3 length equals 15 residues. Germline CDR1 reads SNHLY; CDR2 reads FYNNEI. V shed 5 bases and J 3 bases; nucleotides not matched to a gene: 6. CDR3 in DNA: TGTGCCAGCAGTACTCCGGGGACAGGGGGCTACGAGCAGTACTTC. Protein: CASSTPGTGGYEQYF.

The V call is TRBV10-3, the J call TRBJ2-1; 12 nucleotides agree with TRBD1. This CDR3 comprises 15 residues. Germline V CDR1 and CDR2: ENHRY, SYGVKD. J gave up 8 bases and V 0 bases, and 2 bases lay outside the gene matches. CDR3: CAISESGQGADEQFF. The DNA for the CDR3 is TGTGCCATCAGTGAGTCGGGACAGGGGGCTGATGAGCAGTTCTTC.

V usage is TRBV14 and J usage is TRBJ2-4, with 12 bases that match TRBD2. V was pared by 4 bases and J by 8 bases, with 3 bases of the junction left unmatched. The CDR3 is 14 residues long. CDR1 and CDR2 from the germline V gene are SGHDN and FVKESK. CDR3 residues: CASSPTSGRHIQYF. The CDR3 DNA sequence: TGTGCCAGCAGCCCTACTAGCGGGAGGCACATTCAGTACTTC.

For the CDR3, the DNA is TGTGCCAGCAGCCCAGAGGCAGGGGTGGTCTACGAGCAGTACTTC. It codes for CASSPEAGVVYEQYF. J is TRBJ2-7 and V is TRBV7-8, with D possibly being TRBD1 (6 bases). Per the germline V gene, CDR1 is SGHVS and CDR2 is FQNEAQ. Between the trimmed V and J ends, which lost 5 bases and 3 bases, there was a span of 17 bases. The CDR3 totals 15 residues.

This chain joins TRBV4-3 and TRBJ1-2; D is unresolved. In germline, CDR1 is LGHNA, CDR2 YSLEER. Trimming pared 0 bases from V and 8 bases from J, leaving 19 bases between. The CDR3 consists of 16 residues. The CDR3 spells CASSQDRGGLLDGYTF. The CDR3 DNA reads TGCGCCAGCAGCCAAGATCGAGGCGGACTTTTGGACGGCTACACCTTC.

The rearrangement links TRBV9 to TRBJ2-7; D might be TRBD1 or TRBD2, each matching 5 bases. Germline V gene data show CDR1 as SGDLS and CDR2 as YYNGEE. CDR3 length: 16 amino acids. The V and J ends lost 4 bases and 3 bases respectively, with 20 bases between them. The CDR3: CASSLSSGTPDYEQYF. The CDR3 DNA is TGTGCCAGCAGCCTCAGCTCCGGGACCCCCGACTACGAGCAGTACTTC.

The V gene is TRBV6-5, the J gene TRBJ1-4; 7 bases map to TRBD1. With 6 bases clipped from V and 0 bases from J, the junction kept 4 bases outside the gene matches. CDR3 size: 15 residues. Germline values: CDR1 MNHEY, CDR2 SVGAGI. The DNA of the CDR3 is TGTGCCAGCAGACGGGACAGTGCAACTAATGAAAAACTGTTTTTT. Encoded protein: CASRRDSATNEKLFF.

This chain uses TRBV27 with TRBJ2-2; 10 nucleotides align to TRBD2. Germline lookup yields CDR1 MNHEY and CDR2 SMNVEV (reference sequence). The CDR3 covers 19 residues. V dropped 0 bases and J dropped 0; count of bases not matched to a gene: 7. The CDR3 nucleotides are TGTGCCAGCAGTTTATCCCCCATACTAGCGGGATCGAACACCGGGGAGCTGTTTTTT. This sequence encodes CASSLSPILAGSNTGELFF.

The CDR3 bases are TGTGCCAGCAGTTTTTCACAGGGTTTCACCGGGGAGCTGTTTTTT. This sequence encodes CASSFSQGFTGELFF. The chain carries TRBV28 and TRBJ2-2, with D tentatively TRBD1 (6 bases). CDR3 length: 15 amino acids. Per the germline V gene, CDR1 is MDHEN and CDR2 is SYDVKM. V dropped 3 bases and J dropped 4 bases, with 12 bases sitting between them.

The chain recombines TRBV28 with TRBJ1-2, with 8 bases aligning to TRBD1. The germline V gene encodes CDR1 MDHEN and CDR2 SYDVKM. The CDR3 runs 15 residues. Trimming took 6 bases from V and 4 from J; bases not matched to a gene: 10. CDR3 in amino acids: CASSQRDRPFYGYTF. CDR3 nucleotides: TGTGCCAGCAGCCAACGGGACAGGCCCTTCTATGGCTACACCTTC.

The V call is TRBV21-1, the J call TRBJ2-5. TRBV21-1 is shown as a pseudogene. The CDR3 length is 20 residues. The CDR3 DNA follows: TGTGCCAGCAGCACGTCCCCTAAGGGGGGAGCCCTAATAGGGGGAGAGACCCAGTACTTC. Translation gives CASSTSPKGGALIGGETQYF.

V is TRBV15 and J is TRBJ2-7, with 11 bases identical to TRBD2. Trimming at V came to 3 bases and at J to 2 bases, leaving 9 bases not matched to a gene. The CDR3 covers 17 residues. Germline V gene sequence: CDR1 LNHNV, CDR2 YYDKDF (reference sequence). CDR3 sequence reads: CATSSPGLAELAYEQYF. The CDR3 region has the DNA TGTGCCACCAGCAGCCCGGGACTAGCGGAGCTCGCCTACGAGCAGTACTTC.

V usage is TRBV7-2 and J usage is TRBJ1-2, with a weak D call TRBD1 (6 bases). The V gene lost 1 base and the J gene lost 4 bases, with 19 bases spanning the gap. The CDR3 has 17 residues. The germline V gene has CDR1 SGHTA and CDR2 FQGNSA. CDR3 residues: CASSLETGFRFIYGYTF. The CDR3 nucleotides are TGTGCCAGCAGCTTAGAAACAGGGTTTCGTTTCATCTATGGCTACACCTTC.

J is TRBJ2-7 and V is TRBV28; TRBD1 might be the D (5 bases). CDR1 MDHEN and CDR2 SYDVKM come from the germline V gene. The CDR3 contains 14 residues. V lost 6 bases, J lost 0 bases, and 12 bases lay in between. The DNA of the CDR3 is TGTGCCAGCAGCGAACTCAGGGCCTCCTACGAGCAGTACTTC. This codes for CASSELRASYEQYF.

This chain links TRBV19 with TRBJ2-2; D possibly corresponds to TRBD2 (5 bases). V lost 7 bases, J lost 4 bases, and 16 bases lay in between. Germline CDR1 LNHDA, CDR2 SQIVND (reference sequence). The CDR3 is 15 residues long. The CDR3 protein is CASTLPAGITGELFF. CDR3 in DNA: TGTGCCAGTACTCTTCCGGCGGGTATCACCGGGGAGCTGTTTTTT.

The chain carries TRBV2 and TRBJ2-2, with D possibly TRBD1 on 6 matching bases. This CDR3 contains 14 residues. The germline CDR1 and CDR2 sequences are SNHLY and FYNNEI. Trimming removed 3 bases from V and 3 bases from J, with 8 bases in between. The CDR3 sequence: CASSDRGYTGELFF. DNA of the CDR3: TGTGCCAGCAGTGACAGGGGATACACCGGGGAGCTGTTTTTT.

This chain uses TRBV10-2 with TRBJ1-1, with D possibly TRBD1 on 6 matching bases. Germline assignment: CDR1 WSHSY and CDR2 SAAADI. CDR3 length: 15 amino acids. The V end lost 4 bases, the J end lost 7 bases, and 19 bases lay between the germline ends. CDR3 loop: CASSAPITGFNEAFF. CDR3 DNA: TGCGCCAGCAGTGCCCCAATCACAGGGTTTAATGAAGCTTTCTTT.

Note on this clone: Other DNA sequences within the sample encode an identical CDR3. The chain joins TRBV9 to TRBJ2-5; weak D call: TRBD2 (6 bases). The germline V gene has CDR1 SGDLS and CDR2 YYNGEE. V lost 0 bases and J 2 bases, leaving 11 bases between the germline ends. CDR3 length: 15 amino acids. The CDR3, as DNA: TGTGCCAGCAGCGTAGGGTTAGCGGTACAAGAGACCCAGTACTTC. It translates to CASSVGLAVQETQYF.

Only one count was recorded for this clone. The chain recombines TRBV5-5 with TRBJ1-2; TRBD1 matches 9 bases. The CDR3 sequence is 16 residues long. V shed 4 bases and J 3 bases; nucleotides not matched to a gene: 10. CDR1 SGHKS and CDR2 YYEKEE come from the germline V gene (reference sequence). CDR3 bases: TGTGCCAGCAGCAAGAGTACGGGACAGGGAGACTATGGCTACACCTTC. It codes for CASSKSTGQGDYGYTF.